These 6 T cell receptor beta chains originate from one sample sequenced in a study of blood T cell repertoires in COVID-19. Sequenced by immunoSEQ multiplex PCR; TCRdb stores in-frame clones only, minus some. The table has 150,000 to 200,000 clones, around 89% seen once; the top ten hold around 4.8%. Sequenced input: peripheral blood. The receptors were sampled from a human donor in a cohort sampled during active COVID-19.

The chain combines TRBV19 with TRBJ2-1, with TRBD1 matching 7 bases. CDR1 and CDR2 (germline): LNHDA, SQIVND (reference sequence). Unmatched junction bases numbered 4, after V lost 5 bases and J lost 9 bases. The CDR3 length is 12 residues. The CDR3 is CASSVYRGEQFF. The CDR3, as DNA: TGTGCCAGTAGTGTTTACAGGGGTGAGCAGTTCTTC.

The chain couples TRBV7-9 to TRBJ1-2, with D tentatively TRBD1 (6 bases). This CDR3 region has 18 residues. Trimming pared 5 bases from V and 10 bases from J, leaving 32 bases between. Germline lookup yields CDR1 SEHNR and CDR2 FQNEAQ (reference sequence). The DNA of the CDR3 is TGTGCCAGCAGCCCATTCGGTCGCCCACAGGGATCGTTGGGAGACTACACCTTC. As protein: CASSPFGRPQGSLGDYTF.

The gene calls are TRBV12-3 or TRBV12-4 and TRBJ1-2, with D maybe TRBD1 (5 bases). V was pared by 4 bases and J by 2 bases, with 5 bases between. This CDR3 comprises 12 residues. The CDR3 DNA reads TGTGCCAGCAGTTGGGGCAACTATGGCTACACCTTC. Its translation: CASSWGNYGYTF.

Here the CDR3 reads CASSPLSGGAIEETQYF. The CDR3 DNA follows: TGTGCCAGCTCACCTCTTAGCGGAGGGGCGATCGAAGAGACCCAGTACTTC. This chain uses TRBV18 with TRBJ2-5, with D tentatively TRBD2 (6 bases). The CDR3 has 17 residues. Trimming removed 3 bases from V and 3 bases from J, with 20 bases in between. Germline V lookup: CDR1 KGHSH, CDR2 LQKENI.

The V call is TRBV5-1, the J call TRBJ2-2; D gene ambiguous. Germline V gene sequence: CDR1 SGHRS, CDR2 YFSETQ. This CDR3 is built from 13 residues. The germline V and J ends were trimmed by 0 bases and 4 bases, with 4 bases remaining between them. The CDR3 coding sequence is TGCGCCAGCAGCTTGGGAGTCACCGGGGAGCTGTTTTTT. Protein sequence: CASSLGVTGELFF.

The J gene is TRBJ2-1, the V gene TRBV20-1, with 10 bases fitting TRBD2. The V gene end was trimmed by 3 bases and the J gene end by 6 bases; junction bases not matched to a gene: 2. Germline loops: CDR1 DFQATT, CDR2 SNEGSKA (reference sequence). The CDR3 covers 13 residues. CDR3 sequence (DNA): TGCAGTGCTAGTCCTAGCGGGAGCAATGAGCAGTTCTTC. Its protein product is CSASPSGSNEQFF.